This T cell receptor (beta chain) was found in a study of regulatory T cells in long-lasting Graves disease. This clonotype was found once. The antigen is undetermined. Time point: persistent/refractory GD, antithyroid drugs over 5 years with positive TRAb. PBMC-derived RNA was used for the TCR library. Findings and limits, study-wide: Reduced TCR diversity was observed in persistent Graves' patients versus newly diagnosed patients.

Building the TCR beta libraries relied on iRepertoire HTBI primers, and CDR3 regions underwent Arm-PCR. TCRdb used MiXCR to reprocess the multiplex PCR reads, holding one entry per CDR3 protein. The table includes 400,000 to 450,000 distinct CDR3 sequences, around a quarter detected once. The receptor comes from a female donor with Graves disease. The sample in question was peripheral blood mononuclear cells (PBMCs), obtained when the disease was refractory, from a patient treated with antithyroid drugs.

CDR3 sequence: CASSSLAANNEQFF. The DNA for the CDR3 is TGTGCCAGCAGCTCTCTAGCGGCCAACAATGAGCAGTTCTTC. The genes are TRBV7-9 and TRBJ2-1, with TRBD2 matching over 7 bases. This CDR3 has 14 residues. The trim removed 4 bases at V and 5 bases at J, leaving 5 bases unmatched. CDR1 is SEHNR and CDR2 is FQNEAQ in the germline V gene (reference sequence).